The 10 T cell receptor beta chains reported below all come from one sample, sequenced in a study of post-analysis software for immune sequencing data. Study results and caveats: Several TRBV segments were more frequent in patients than controls; TRBV5-6, TRBV5-1 and TRBV20-1 belonged to this group.

Every TCR beta cDNA library bore unique molecular identifiers. Each CDR3 protein is one row after TCRdb ran MiXCR on the PCR reads. The sample shows around 700,000 distinct CDR3 sequences, more than 50% of them seen only once. No cognate antigen is known for these TCRs. Source material: blood. These TCRs come from a girl aged 2-10 years with multiple sclerosis.

The chain combines TRBV5-6 with TRBJ1-2; D perhaps matches TRBD1 (6 bases). In germline, CDR1 is SGHDT, CDR2 YYEEEE. The V and J ends lost 1 base and 7 bases respectively, with 17 bases between them. The CDR3 has 15 amino acids. CDR3 nucleotide sequence: TGTGCCAGCAGCTTGCGAACAGGGAAAGCCGGTGGCTACACCTTC. Translation gives CASSLRTGKAGGYTF.

The chain combines TRBV9 with TRBJ2-7; 9 bases agree with TRBD1. Germline V gives CDR1 SGDLS, CDR2 YYNGEE. The V and J ends lost 3 bases and 6 bases, in that order; junction bases with no gene match: 10. The CDR3 contains 15 residues. CDR3 sequence reads: CASSAYGTGSAEQYF. CDR3 DNA sequence: TGTGCCAGCAGCGCGTACGGGACAGGGTCCGCCGAGCAGTACTTC.

CDR3 sequence (DNA): TGTGCCAGCAGTTACGCCGGGACAGAAAACATTCAGTACTTC. Its protein is CASSYAGTENIQYF. V usage is TRBV6-6 and J usage is TRBJ2-5, with 7 nucleotides matching TRBD1. The tail of the sequence fits TRBJ2-4 better, so the J call may be wrong. CDR3 length equals 14 residues. Germline CDR1 reads MNHNY; CDR2 reads SVGAGI (reference sequence).

The sample holds one count of this clonotype. V and J are TRBV29-1 and TRBJ2-7, with D possibly being TRBD1 (5 bases). Germline loops: CDR1 SQVTM, CDR2 ANQGSEA. The ends were cut back, 6 bases at V and 0 bases at J, with 12 bases in the middle. This CDR3 has 13 residues. The CDR3 DNA reads TGCAGCGTCCAGGACATGGCCTCCTACGAGCAGTACTTC. It codes for CSVQDMASYEQYF.

This clonotype was observed a handful of times. This sequence joins TRBV20-1 and TRBJ2-1; D is undetermined. CDR3 length: 11 residues. Germline CDR1 and CDR2: DFQATT and SNEGSKA (reference sequence). V lost 1 base, J lost 9 bases, and 7 bases lay in between. The CDR3 DNA reads TGCAGTGCTAGAGTCGGCGGTGAGCAGTTCTTC. Translated, it gives CSARVGGEQFF.

The gene calls are TRBV27 and TRBJ2-1, with D perhaps given as TRBD1 or TRBD2 (5 bases each). Germline lookup yields CDR1 MNHEY and CDR2 SMNVEV (reference sequence). The germline V and J ends were trimmed by 3 bases and 14 bases, with 26 bases remaining between them. The CDR3 has 16 amino acids. The CDR3 spells CASSFKSRLPGPTEFF. The CDR3 bases are TGTGCCAGCAGTTTTAAGAGCAGGCTGCCGGGACCCACCGAGTTCTTC.

The V call is TRBV7-3, the J call TRBJ2-6; D unresolved. Germline CDR1 is SGHTA and CDR2 is FQGTGA. Between the trimmed V and J ends, which lost 2 bases and 2 bases, there was a span of 4 bases. The CDR3 runs 14 residues. This CDR3 reads CASSLFAGANVLTF. DNA for the CDR3: TGTGCCAGCAGCTTATTCGCTGGGGCCAACGTCCTGACTTTC.

The rearrangement uses TRBV12-3 or TRBV12-4 and TRBJ2-3; D is possibly TRBD1 or TRBD2 (6 bases each). Trimming pared 10 bases from V and 4 bases from J, leaving 21 bases between. The CDR3 sequence is 15 residues long. This CDR3 reads CAILRLGGSADTQYF. DNA of the CDR3: TGTGCCATACTCCGACTAGGGGGAAGCGCAGATACGCAGTATTTT.

The chain recombines TRBV29-1 with TRBJ2-1, with no clear D. The germline CDR1 and CDR2 sequences are SQVTM and ANQGSEA. The ends were cut back, 7 bases at V and 8 bases at J, with 9 bases in the middle. The CDR3 sequence is 10 residues long. The DNA of the CDR3 is TGCAGCGCTGTGATCCATGAGCAGTTCTTC. Amino acids: CSAVIHEQFF.

The CDR3 is CASSVTMTGDTEAFF. CDR3 DNA: TGCGCCAGCAGCGTGACGATGACAGGGGACACTGAAGCTTTCTTT. The chain links TRBV5-1 to TRBJ1-1, with 8 nucleotides matching TRBD1. Germline V gene sequence: CDR1 SGHRS, CDR2 YFSETQ. Trimming at V came to 4 bases and at J to 3 bases, leaving 8 bases not matched to a gene. This CDR3 has 15 amino acids.